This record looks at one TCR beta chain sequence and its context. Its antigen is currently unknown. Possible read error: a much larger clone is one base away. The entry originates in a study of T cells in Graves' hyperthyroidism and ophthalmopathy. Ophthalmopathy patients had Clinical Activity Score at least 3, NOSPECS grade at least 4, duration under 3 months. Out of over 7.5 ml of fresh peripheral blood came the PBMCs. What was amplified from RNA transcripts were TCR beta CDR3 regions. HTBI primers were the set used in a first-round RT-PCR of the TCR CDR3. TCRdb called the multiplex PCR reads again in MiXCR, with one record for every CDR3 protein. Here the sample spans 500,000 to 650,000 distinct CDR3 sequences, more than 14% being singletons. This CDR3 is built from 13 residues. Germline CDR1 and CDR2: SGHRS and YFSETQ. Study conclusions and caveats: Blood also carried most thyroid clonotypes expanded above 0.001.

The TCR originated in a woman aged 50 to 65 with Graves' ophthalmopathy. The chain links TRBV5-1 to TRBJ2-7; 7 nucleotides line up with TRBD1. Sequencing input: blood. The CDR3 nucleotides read TGCGCCCGCAGCTTTTACAGGGGTTCCGAGCAGTACTTC. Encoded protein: CARSFYRGSEQYF.